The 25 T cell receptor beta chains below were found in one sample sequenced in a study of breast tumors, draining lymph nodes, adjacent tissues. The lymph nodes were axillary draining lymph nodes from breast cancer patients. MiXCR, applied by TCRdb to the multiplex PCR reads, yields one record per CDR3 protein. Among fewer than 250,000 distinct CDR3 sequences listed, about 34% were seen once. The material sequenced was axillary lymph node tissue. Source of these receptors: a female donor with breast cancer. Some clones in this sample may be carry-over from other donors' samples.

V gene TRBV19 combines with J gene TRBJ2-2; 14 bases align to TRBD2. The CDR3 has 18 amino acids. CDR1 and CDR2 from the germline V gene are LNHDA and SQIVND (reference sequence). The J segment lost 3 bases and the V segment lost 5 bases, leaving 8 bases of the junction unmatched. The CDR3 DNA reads TGTGCCAGTAGTCCCCGACTAGCGGGAGGGCCCCACACCGGGGAGCTGTTTTTT. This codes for CASSPRLAGGPHTGELFF.

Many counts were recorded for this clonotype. The CDR3 DNA reads as TGTGCCAGTCTGCGCTTGGGGGGAGAGACCCAGTACTTC. Encoded protein: CASLRLGGETQYF. This sequence joins TRBV6-1 and TRBJ2-5, with D possibly matching TRBD2 (6 bases). Trimming left V 9 bases short and J 4 bases short, with 15 bases between. Germline CDR1 reads MNHNS; CDR2 reads SASEGT. CDR3 length: 13 amino acids.

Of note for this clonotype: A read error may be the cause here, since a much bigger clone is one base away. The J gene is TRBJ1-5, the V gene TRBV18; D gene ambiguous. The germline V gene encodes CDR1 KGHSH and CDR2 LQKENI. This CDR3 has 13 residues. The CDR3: CAGSLDGDQPQHF. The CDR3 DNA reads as TGTGCCGGCTCCCTCGACGGAGATCAGCCCCAGCATTTT.

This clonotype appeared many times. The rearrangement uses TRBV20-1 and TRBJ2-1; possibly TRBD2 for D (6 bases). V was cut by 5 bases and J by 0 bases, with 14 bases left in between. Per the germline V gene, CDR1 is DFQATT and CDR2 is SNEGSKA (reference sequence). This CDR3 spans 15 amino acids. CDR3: CSARILATSYNEQFF. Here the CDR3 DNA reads TGCAGTGCTCGAATTCTAGCGACCTCCTACAATGAGCAGTTCTTC.

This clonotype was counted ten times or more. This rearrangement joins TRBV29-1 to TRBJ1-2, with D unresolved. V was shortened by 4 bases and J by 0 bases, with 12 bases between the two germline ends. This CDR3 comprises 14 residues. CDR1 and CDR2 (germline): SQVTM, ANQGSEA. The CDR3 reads CSVVVRGTNYGYTF. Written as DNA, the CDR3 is TGCAGCGTTGTGGTCCGGGGAACTAACTATGGCTACACCTTC.

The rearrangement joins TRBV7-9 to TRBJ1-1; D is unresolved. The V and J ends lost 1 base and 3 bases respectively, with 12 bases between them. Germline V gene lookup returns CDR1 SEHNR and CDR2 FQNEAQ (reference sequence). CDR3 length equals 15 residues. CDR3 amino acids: CASSLVPPRDTEAFF. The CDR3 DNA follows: TGTGCCAGCAGCTTAGTACCCCCTCGGGACACTGAAGCTTTCTTT. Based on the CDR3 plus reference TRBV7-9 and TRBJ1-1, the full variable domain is DTGVSQNPRHKITKRGQNVTFRCDPISEHNRLYWYRQTLGQGPEFLTYFQNEAQLEKSRLLSDRFSAERPKGSFSTLEIQRTEQGDSAMYLCASSLVPPRDTEAFFGQGTRLTVV.

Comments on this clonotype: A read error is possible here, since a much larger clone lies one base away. The CDR3 DNA follows: TGTGCCAGCAGTCCCCCTAGCGGGAGGGCGACCTACGAGCAGTACTTC. Its translation is CASSPPSGRATYEQYF. This chain joins TRBV6-5 and TRBJ2-7; TRBD2 agrees at 12 bases. CDR1 MNHEY and CDR2 SVGAGI come from the germline V gene. V dropped 5 bases and J dropped 2; count of bases not matched to a gene: 7. This CDR3 has 16 amino acids.

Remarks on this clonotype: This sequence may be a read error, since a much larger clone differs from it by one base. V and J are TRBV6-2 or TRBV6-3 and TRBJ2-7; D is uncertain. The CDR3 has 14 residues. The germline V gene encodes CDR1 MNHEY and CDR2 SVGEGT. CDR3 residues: CASSHSSAPYEQYF. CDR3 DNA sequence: TGTGCCAGCAGTCACTCGTCCGCACCCTACGAGCAGTACTTC.

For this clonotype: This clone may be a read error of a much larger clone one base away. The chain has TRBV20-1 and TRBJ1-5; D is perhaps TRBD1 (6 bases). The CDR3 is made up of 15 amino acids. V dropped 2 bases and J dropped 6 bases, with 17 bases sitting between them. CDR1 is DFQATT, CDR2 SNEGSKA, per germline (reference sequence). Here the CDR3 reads CSARTGGRGTQPQHF. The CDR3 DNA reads TGCAGTGCTAGAACGGGGGGGCGAGGTACTCAGCCCCAGCATTTT.

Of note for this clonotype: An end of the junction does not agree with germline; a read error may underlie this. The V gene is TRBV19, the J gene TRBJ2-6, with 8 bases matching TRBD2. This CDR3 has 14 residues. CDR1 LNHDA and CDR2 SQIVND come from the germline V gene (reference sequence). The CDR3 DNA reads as TGTGCCAGTAGTGGGACGGGAGCGGGGGAGACTGAAGCTTTC. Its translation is CASSGTGAGETEAF.

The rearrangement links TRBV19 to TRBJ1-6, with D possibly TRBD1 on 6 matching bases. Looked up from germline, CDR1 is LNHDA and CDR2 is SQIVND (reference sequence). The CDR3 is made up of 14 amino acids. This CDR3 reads CARVAGAPREPLHF. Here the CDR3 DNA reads TGTGCTAGAGTAGCAGGGGCCCCTCGAGAACCCCTCCACTTT.

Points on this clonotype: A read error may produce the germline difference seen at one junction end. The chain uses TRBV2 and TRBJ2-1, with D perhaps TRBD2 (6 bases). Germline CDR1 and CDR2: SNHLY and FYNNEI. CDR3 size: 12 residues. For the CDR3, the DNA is TGTGCCACCAGTGGGGGAGGCAATGAGCAGTCCTTC. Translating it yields CATSGGGNEQSF. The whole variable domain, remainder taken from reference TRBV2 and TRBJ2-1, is EPEVTQTPSHQVTQMGQEVILRCVPISNHLYFYWYRQILGQKVEFLVSFYNNEISEKSEIFDDQFSVERPDGSNFTLKIRSTKLEDSAMYFCATSGGGNEQSFGPGTRLTVL.

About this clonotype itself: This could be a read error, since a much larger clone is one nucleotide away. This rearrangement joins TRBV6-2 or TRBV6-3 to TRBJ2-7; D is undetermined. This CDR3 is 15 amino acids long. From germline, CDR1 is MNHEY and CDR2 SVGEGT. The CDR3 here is CASSDSGSVSYEQYF. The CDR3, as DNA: TGTGCCAGCAGTGACTCCGGGTCAGTCTCCTACGAGCAGTACTTC.

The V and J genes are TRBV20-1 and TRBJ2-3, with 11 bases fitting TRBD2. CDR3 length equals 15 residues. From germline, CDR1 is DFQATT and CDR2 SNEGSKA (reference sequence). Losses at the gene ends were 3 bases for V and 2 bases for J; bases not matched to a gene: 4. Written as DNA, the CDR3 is TGCAGTGCTAGCGGGACTAGCGGCCTCACAGATACGCAGTATTTT. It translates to CSASGTSGLTDTQYF.

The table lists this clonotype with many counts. The CDR3 sequence: CSAPRRTPTKQFF. The CDR3 DNA reads TGCAGTGCTCCCCGGCGGACTCCGACAAAACAGTTCTTC. The chain links TRBV20-1 to TRBJ2-1; possibly TRBD2 for D (5 bases). The CDR3 runs 13 residues. Germline V gene sequence: CDR1 DFQATT, CDR2 SNEGSKA (reference sequence). V was cut by 5 bases and J by 13 bases, with 21 bases left in between.

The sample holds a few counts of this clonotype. CDR3 in DNA: TGTGCCAGCAGTCCCCCCGAGTTGGGACTCTCCTACAATGAGCAGTTCTTC. Protein sequence: CASSPPELGLSYNEQFF. The chain uses TRBV6-1 and TRBJ2-1, with D perhaps TRBD2 (6 bases). Germline V gene sequence: CDR1 MNHNS, CDR2 SASEGT. CDR3 length equals 17 residues. Trimming removed 5 bases at V and 0 bases at J, with 17 bases between.

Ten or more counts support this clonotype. DNA for the CDR3: TGTGCCAGCCGAGCAGGGGTTAATTCACCCCTCCACTTT. The encoded protein is CASRAGVNSPLHF. V and J are TRBV6-5 and TRBJ1-6; D is perhaps TRBD1 (6 bases). CDR1 is MNHEY and CDR2 is SVGAGI in the germline V gene. The CDR3 extends over 13 amino acids. V was cut by 8 bases and J by 6 bases, with 11 bases left in between.

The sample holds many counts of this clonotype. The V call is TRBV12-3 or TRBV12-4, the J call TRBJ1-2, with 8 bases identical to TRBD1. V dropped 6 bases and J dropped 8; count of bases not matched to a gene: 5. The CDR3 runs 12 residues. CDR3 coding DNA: TGTGCCAGCAGGTTAACAGGGGGAGGCTACACCTTC. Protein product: CASRLTGGGYTF.

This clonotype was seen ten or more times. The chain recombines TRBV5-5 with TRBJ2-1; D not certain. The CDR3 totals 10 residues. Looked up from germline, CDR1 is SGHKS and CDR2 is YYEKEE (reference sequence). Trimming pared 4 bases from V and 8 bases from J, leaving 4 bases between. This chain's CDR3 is CASSHYEQFF. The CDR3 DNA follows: TGTGCCAGCAGCCATTATGAGCAGTTCTTC.

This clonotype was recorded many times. For the CDR3, the DNA is TGTGCCTGGTCGGGGGCACACTACAATGAGCAGTTCTTC. This sequence encodes CAWSGAHYNEQFF. The gene calls are TRBV30 and TRBJ2-1; the D gene could be TRBD1 or TRBD2 (6 bases each). Trimming removed 5 bases from V and 3 bases from J, with 11 bases in between. CDR1 and CDR2 from the germline V gene are GTSNPN and SVGIG (reference sequence). There are 13 residues in the CDR3.

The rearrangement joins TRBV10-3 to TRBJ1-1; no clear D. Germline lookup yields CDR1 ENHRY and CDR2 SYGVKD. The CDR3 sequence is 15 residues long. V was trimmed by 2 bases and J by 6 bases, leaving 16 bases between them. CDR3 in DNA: TGTGCCATCAGTGAGGCAGGCGCCCTAACTTCTGAAGCTTTCTTT. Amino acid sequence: CAISEAGALTSEAFF.

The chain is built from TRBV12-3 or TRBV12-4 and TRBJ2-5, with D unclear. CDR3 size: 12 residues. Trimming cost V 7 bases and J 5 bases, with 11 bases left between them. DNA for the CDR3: TGTGCCAGCAAAAAGACTTGGGAGACCCAGTACTTC. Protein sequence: CASKKTWETQYF.

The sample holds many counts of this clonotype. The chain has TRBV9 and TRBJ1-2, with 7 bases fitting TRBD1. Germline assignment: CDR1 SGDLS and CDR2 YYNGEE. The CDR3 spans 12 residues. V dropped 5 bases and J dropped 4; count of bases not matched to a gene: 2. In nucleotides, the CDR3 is TGTGCCAGCAGGGACAGGCCCTATGGCTACACCTTC. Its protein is CASRDRPYGYTF.

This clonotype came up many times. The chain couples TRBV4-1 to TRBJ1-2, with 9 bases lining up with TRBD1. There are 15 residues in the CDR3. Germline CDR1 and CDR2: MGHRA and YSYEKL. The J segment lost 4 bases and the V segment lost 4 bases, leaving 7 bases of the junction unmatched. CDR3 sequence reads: CASSRTGGAGYGYTF. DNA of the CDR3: TGCGCCAGCAGCCGAACAGGGGGCGCAGGCTATGGCTACACCTTC.

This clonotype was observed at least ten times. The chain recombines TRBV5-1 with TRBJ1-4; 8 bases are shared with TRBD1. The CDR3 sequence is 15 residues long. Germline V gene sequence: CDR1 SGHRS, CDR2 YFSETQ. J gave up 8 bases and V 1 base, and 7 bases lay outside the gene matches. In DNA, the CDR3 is TGCGCCAGCAGCTTGAAAGGACAGGGAAAAGAAAAACTGTTTTTT. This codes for CASSLKGQGKEKLFF.